The 32 T cell receptor beta chains below all came from one sample that was sequenced in a study of T cells in Graves' hyperthyroidism and ophthalmopathy. Researchers took RNA transcripts and amplified the TCR beta CDR3 regions from them. Researchers ran a first-round RT-PCR on the TCR CDR3 using the HTBI primer set. Via MiXCR, TCRdb re-called the multiplex PCR reads, giving one row per CDR3 protein. The sample consists of a few hundred thousand distinct CDR3 sequences, roughly 15% of them appearing once. The sequenced material came from blood. These receptors were collected from a woman aged 40 to 50 with Graves' hyperthyroidism that later progressed to Graves' ophthalmopathy.

This clonotype was seen at least ten times. V usage is TRBV13 and J usage is TRBJ2-4, with 8 bases lining up with TRBD2. The CDR3 covers 18 residues. With V trimmed by 9 bases and J by 0 bases, 16 bases remained unmatched. CDR1 PRHDT and CDR2 FYEKMQ come from the germline V gene (reference sequence). As DNA, the CDR3 is TGTGCCAGTGCCGGGAGGGAGGACCAAGACCTAGCCAAAAACATTCAGTACTTC. It translates to CASAGREDQDLAKNIQYF.

In this sample, this clonotype turned up many times. The chain is built from TRBV28 and TRBJ2-3, with TRBD2 matching 9 bases. The germline V gene encodes CDR1 MDHEN and CDR2 SYDVKM. CDR3 length: 17 residues. J was trimmed by 2 bases and V by 3 bases; bases with no gene match: 9. This CDR3 is CASSLSSLAGTTDTQYF. In nucleotides, the CDR3 is TGTGCCAGCAGTTTGTCATCGCTAGCGGGAACCACAGATACGCAGTATTTT.

This clonotype was detected many times. The chain carries TRBV7-9 and TRBJ2-1; D remains ambiguous. CDR3 length: 15 amino acids. Deletions cut 2 bases from V and 4 bases from J, with 12 bases between. Germline lookup yields CDR1 SEHNR and CDR2 FQNEAQ (reference sequence). This CDR3 is CASSLLGGPYNEQFF. The CDR3 coding sequence is TGTGCCAGCAGCTTACTTGGTGGTCCTTACAATGAGCAGTTCTTC.

This clonotype has ten or more counts. The rearrangement links TRBV5-4 to TRBJ2-3, with TRBD2 matching over 12 bases. The CDR3 totals 18 residues. Per the germline V gene, CDR1 is SGHNT and CDR2 is YYREEE (reference sequence). V was clipped by 0 bases and J by 0 bases; unmatched bases: 5. The CDR3 here is CASSLELAGGLSTDTQYF. CDR3 DNA: TGTGCCAGCAGCTTGGAGCTAGCGGGAGGGCTAAGCACAGATACGCAGTATTTT.

In this sample, this clonotype turned up many times. This chain connects TRBV5-7 to TRBJ2-1; 14 bases fit TRBD2. TRBV5-7 is an ORF, with its function uncertain. This CDR3 has 17 amino acids. Trimming removed 4 bases from V and 2 bases from J; junction bases left unmatched: 5. CDR3 region: CASSTGTSGSTYNEQFF. The CDR3 DNA reads TGTGCCAGCAGCACCGGGACTAGCGGGAGCACCTACAATGAGCAGTTCTTC.

This clonotype showed up many times. The chain joins TRBV3-1 to TRBJ2-7; TRBD1 matches at 7 bases. V shed 3 bases, J shed 2 bases, and the junction held 4 bases outside the gene matches. This CDR3 is 14 amino acids long. Per the germline V gene, CDR1 is LGHDT and CDR2 is YNNKEL (reference sequence). DNA of the CDR3: TGTGCCAGCAGCCATTGGGACAGAACCTACGAGCAGTACTTC. Encoded protein: CASSHWDRTYEQYF.

This clonotype was seen repeatedly, ten times or more. A read error may explain this, as a much larger clone is one base away. V is TRBV11-2 and J is TRBJ1-1; D unresolved. In germline, CDR1 is SGHAT, CDR2 FQNNGV. V was trimmed by 1 base and J by 4 bases, leaving 13 bases between them. The CDR3 is 15 amino acids. Written as DNA, the CDR3 is TGTGCCAGCAGCTTAGTCCTGGCCGAGAGCACTGAAGCTTTCTTT. Protein sequence: CASSLVLAESTEAFF.

As regards this clonotype: A much more abundant neighbour one base away suggests this may be a read error. CDR3 bases: TGCAGCGTTGCAGAGCGTGGGGCAGCTACTAACGAGCAGTACTTC. Its translation is CSVAERGAATNEQYF. This chain joins TRBV29-1 and TRBJ2-7; weak D call: TRBD1 (5 bases). The CDR3 spans 15 residues. Trimming left V 4 bases short and J 5 bases short, with 21 bases between. Germline V gives CDR1 SQVTM, CDR2 ANQGSEA.

This clonotype was found many times. This chain joins TRBV2 and TRBJ1-5; D possibly corresponds to TRBD1 (6 bases). Germline V lookup: CDR1 SNHLY, CDR2 FYNNEI. The CDR3 has 15 residues. The V end lost 6 bases, the J end lost 0 bases, and 12 bases lay between the germline ends. In DNA, the CDR3 is TGTGCCAGCAGAGGACAGACGTATAGCAATCAGCCCCAGCATTTT. Its translation: CASRGQTYSNQPQHF.

Turning to this clonotype: A much more abundant neighbour one base away suggests this may be a read error. The chain has TRBV3-1 and TRBJ2-1, with D tentatively TRBD1 (6 bases). CDR1 LGHDT and CDR2 YNNKEL come from the germline V gene (reference sequence). This CDR3 contains 14 residues. The CDR3 DNA sequence: TGTGCCGGCAGCCACCACACAGGGTACAATGAGCAGTTCTTC. Its protein is CAGSHHTGYNEQFF.

Many counts were recorded for this clonotype. The chain's CDR3 is CASSSVGTSSYEQYF. In DNA form, the CDR3 reads TGTGCCAGCAGCTCAGTTGGGACGTCGTCCTACGAGCAGTACTTC. This chain links TRBV7-2 with TRBJ2-7; D possibly matches TRBD1 or TRBD2 (5 bases each). Germline V gene sequence: CDR1 SGHTA, CDR2 FQGNSA. Trimming stripped 4 bases from V and 1 base from J, with 14 bases between. This CDR3 has 15 amino acids.

About this clonotype: This may come from a read error, since a much larger clone is one base off. The rearrangement uses TRBV29-1 and TRBJ2-1; D is ambiguous. The CDR3 covers 14 residues. CDR1 is SQVTM and CDR2 is ANQGSEA in the germline V gene. V gave up 4 bases and J gave up 3 bases, with 13 bases separating them. For the CDR3, the DNA is TGCAGCGTTGCCAAGGGTGGGGACTACAATGAGCAGTTCTTC. The encoded protein is CSVAKGGDYNEQFF.

The chain joins TRBV28 to TRBJ2-7, with 7 positions matching TRBD2. Germline V gene sequence: CDR1 MDHEN, CDR2 SYDVKM. The CDR3 is 15 amino acids. The V gene end was trimmed by 6 bases and the J gene end by 2 bases; junction bases not matched to a gene: 10. The CDR3 loop is CASSQKAGITYEQYF. The DNA of the CDR3 is TGTGCCAGCAGCCAAAAAGCGGGGATTACCTACGAGCAGTACTTC.

Many counts were recorded for this clonotype. The genes are TRBV10-3 and TRBJ1-1; 8 nucleotides match TRBD1. Per the germline V gene, CDR1 is ENHRY and CDR2 is SYGVKD. The CDR3 runs to 13 residues. The V segment lost 6 bases and the J segment 1 base; nucleotides outside the gene matches: 1. The CDR3, as DNA: TGTGCCATCAGCGGGACAGGGAACACTGAAGCTTTCTTT. This sequence encodes CAISGTGNTEAFF.

This clonotype has a count of ten or more. J is TRBJ2-1 and V is TRBV20-1; 12 bases fit TRBD2. CDR1 and CDR2 from the germline V gene are DFQATT and SNEGSKA (reference sequence). The CDR3 is 14 residues long. V lost 6 bases and J lost 8; bases outside the gene matches: 8. The CDR3 DNA follows: TGCAGTGCCCCCTCACTAGCGGGAGGCTATGAGCAGTTCTTC. This sequence encodes CSAPSLAGGYEQFF.

At least ten counts were recorded for this clonotype. The CDR3, as DNA: TGTGCCAGCAGGGGCCGGGACAGTGGTGGCTCTGGGGCCAACGTCCTGACTTTC. This codes for CASRGRDSGGSGANVLTF. The chain carries TRBV12-3 or TRBV12-4 and TRBJ2-6; TRBD1 matches 7 bases. The CDR3 is made up of 18 amino acids. With 6 bases clipped from V and 0 bases from J, the junction kept 11 bases outside the gene matches.

This clonotype was observed many times. The chain links TRBV3-1 to TRBJ2-1; the D is unclear. The ends were cut back, 1 base at V and 10 bases at J, with 5 bases in the middle. Looked up from germline, CDR1 is LGHDT and CDR2 is YNNKEL (reference sequence). CDR3 length: 11 amino acids. The CDR3 loop is CASSQAREQFF. The DNA for the CDR3 is TGTGCCAGCAGCCAAGCAAGGGAGCAGTTCTTC.

This clonotype was seen ten or more times. V usage is TRBV6-6 and J usage is TRBJ1-5; no reliable D call. Germline V CDR1 and CDR2: MNHNY, SVGAGI (reference sequence). V lost 0 bases to trimming and J lost 7 bases, with 10 bases between them. The CDR3 runs 14 residues. CDR3 bases: TGTGCCAGCAGTTACTCGAAGATGTGGCAGCCCCAGCATTTT. Protein product: CASSYSKMWQPQHF.

The sample holds many counts of this clonotype. This rearrangement joins TRBV28 to TRBJ2-5; possibly TRBD1 for D (5 bases). This CDR3 has 16 amino acids. Germline V gene sequence: CDR1 MDHEN, CDR2 SYDVKM. The V end lost 3 bases, the J end lost 6 bases, and 20 bases lay between the germline ends. CDR3 bases: TGTGCCAGCAGTTTGGTGGGGCGGAGAAACATTCAGACCCAGTACTTC. Encoded protein: CASSLVGRRNIQTQYF.

There are many counts of this clonotype. The genes are TRBV28 and TRBJ2-1; D perhaps matches TRBD1 (5 bases). This CDR3 is 13 amino acids long. Germline V gene lookup returns CDR1 MDHEN and CDR2 SYDVKM. Trimming left V 6 bases short and J 5 bases short, with 11 bases between. This CDR3 reads CASSSRVNNEQFF. The CDR3 DNA reads TGTGCCAGCAGCTCCAGGGTTAACAATGAGCAGTTCTTC.

This clonotype has ten or more counts. The chain is built from TRBV3-1 and TRBJ2-2; 10 positions match TRBD2. CDR1 LGHDT and CDR2 YNNKEL come from the germline V gene (reference sequence). This CDR3 has 16 residues. Unmatched junction bases numbered 3, after V lost 5 bases and J lost 0 bases. This chain's CDR3 is CASSWLAGANTGELFF. Written as DNA, the CDR3 is TGTGCCAGCAGCTGGCTAGCGGGAGCGAACACCGGGGAGCTGTTTTTT.

This clonotype has at least ten counts. The chain carries TRBV11-2 and TRBJ1-1, with D possibly being TRBD1 (5 bases). The CDR3 consists of 16 residues. The V end was cut by 1 base, the J end by 1 base, with 13 bases between. CDR1 is SGHAT, CDR2 FQNNGV, per germline. In nucleotides, the CDR3 is TGTGCCAGCAGCTTAGGGTTTTTTAGGGGGAACACTGAAGCTTTCTTT. Protein: CASSLGFFRGNTEAFF.

This chain links TRBV11-2 with TRBJ1-2, with TRBD1 as a possible D gene (6 bases). V dropped 2 bases and J dropped 8 bases, with 12 bases sitting between them. The germline V gene has CDR1 SGHAT and CDR2 FQNNGV. The CDR3 has 13 residues. DNA for the CDR3: TGTGCCAGCAGCTTATCAGGGGCTGACGGCTACACCTTC. This encodes CASSLSGADGYTF.

The gene calls are TRBV7-9 and TRBJ2-7, with a tentative D call TRBD2 (5 bases). The CDR3 contains 12 residues. Germline V lookup: CDR1 SEHNR, CDR2 FQNEAQ (reference sequence). Trimming took off 6 bases at V and 3 bases at J, with 9 bases between the two ends. CDR3 in DNA: TGTGCCAGCAGGGTGGGAGACTACGAGCAGTACTTC. This sequence encodes CASRVGDYEQYF.

The chain joins TRBV2 to TRBJ1-1, with D possibly TRBD1 on 5 matching bases. The CDR3 totals 15 residues. CDR1 SNHLY and CDR2 FYNNEI come from the germline V gene. Trimming took 4 bases from V and 10 from J, leaving 22 bases between them. The CDR3 sequence is CASSGDVVGTRGAFF. Here the CDR3 DNA reads TGTGCCAGCAGTGGAGACGTCGTAGGGACTCGAGGAGCTTTCTTT.

This clonotype was seen at least ten times. V is TRBV24-1 and J is TRBJ2-2, with TRBD2 matching over 10 bases. V lost 7 bases to trimming and J lost 4 bases; unmatched junction nucleotides: 8. CDR1 and CDR2 from the germline V gene are KGHDR and SFDVKD. The CDR3 runs to 16 residues. The CDR3 DNA sequence: TGTGCCACCAGCTCTAGCGGGAGTTGGAGCACCGGGGAGCTGTTTTTT. The encoded protein is CATSSSGSWSTGELFF.

This clonotype was detected ten times or more. J is TRBJ2-7 and V is TRBV20-1; 7 nucleotides line up with TRBD1. V lost 6 bases to trimming and J lost 0 bases; unmatched junction nucleotides: 8. Germline CDR1 DFQATT, CDR2 SNEGSKA (reference sequence). The CDR3 length is 14 residues. The CDR3 is CSALAQGTSYEQYF. Written as DNA, the CDR3 is TGCAGTGCCCTCGCACAGGGGACCTCCTACGAGCAGTACTTC.

There are many counts of this clonotype. The chain combines TRBV6-1 with TRBJ1-5; no reliable D call. V was pared by 3 bases and J by 5 bases, with 5 bases between. The CDR3 extends over 12 amino acids. Germline V gene lookup returns CDR1 MNHNS and CDR2 SASEGT. The CDR3 spells CASSELDQPQHF. The CDR3 region has the DNA TGTGCCAGCAGTGAGCTGGATCAGCCCCAGCATTTT.

This clonotype was seen repeatedly, ten times or more. The chain has TRBV12-3 or TRBV12-4 and TRBJ2-3, with TRBD2 matching over 11 bases. The trim removed 7 bases at V and 2 bases at J, leaving 8 bases unmatched. The CDR3 totals 16 residues. The CDR3 bases are TGTGCCAGCAACCCCGGGACTAGCGGAATCACAGATACGCAGTATTTT. It yields the protein CASNPGTSGITDTQYF.

CDR3 loop: CASSQDRDRNTEAFF. CDR3 DNA: TGTGCCAGCAGCCAGGACCGGGATAGGAACACTGAAGCTTTCTTT. V and J are TRBV14 and TRBJ1-1; D uncertain. Per germline, CDR1 SGHDN and CDR2 FVKESK. V dropped 3 bases and J dropped 1 base, with 12 bases sitting between them. This CDR3 contains 15 residues.

Concerning this clonotype: A much larger clone sits a single nucleotide away, making a read error possible. The CDR3 DNA reads TGTGCCAGCAGCTTAACGACAGGGAGGGAGGAGACCCAGCACTTC. Its protein is CASSLTTGREETQHF. The chain employs TRBV7-8 and TRBJ2-5; either TRBD1 or TRBD2 may supply D (7 bases each). This CDR3 is 15 amino acids long. The V gene's germline CDR1 is SGHVS and CDR2 FQNEAQ. Full variable domain (outside the CDR3, taken from reference TRBV7-8 and TRBJ2-5): GAGVSQSPRYKVAKRGQDVALRCDPISGHVSLFWYQQALGQGPEFLTYFQNEAQLDKSGLPSDRFFAERPEGSVSTLKIQRTQQEDSAVYLCASSLTTGREETQHFGPGTRLLVL.

Points on this clonotype: Just one base apart from a much larger clone, this may be a read error. The V gene is TRBV15, the J gene TRBJ2-3, with TRBD2 identical over 9 bases. CDR3 length: 16 amino acids. V dropped 1 base and J dropped 1; count of bases not matched to a gene: 3. Germline CDR1 reads LNHNV; CDR2 reads YYDKDF (reference sequence). CDR3 nucleotides: TGTGCCACCAGCAGAGTAGCGGGAGCGGGCACAGATACGCAGTATTTT. It is translated as CATSRVAGAGTDTQYF.